This TCR beta chain is drawn from a study of cytomegalovirus exposure and HLA in healthy donors. Study results and limitations: As was reported, the classifier diagnosed cytomegalovirus status with high specificity and sensitivity. In vitro checks showed that three CMV-associated chains really do target CMV antigens. The study listed approximately 160 cytomegalovirus-associated TCR beta chains.

TCRdb's copy holds only in-frame clones and misses some; the assay was immunoSEQ multiplex PCR. The sample yields under 250,000 clones, 80% to 95% seen once. This clone was seen only once. What it binds is not known. Sequenced material: PBMCs. The clonotype was recovered from a woman between 18 and 30 years old in good health and CMV-seronegative.

The CDR3 is CASSVTDRVRNEQYF. The CDR3 bases are TGTGCCAGCAGCGTCACCGACAGGGTCCGGAACGAGCAGTACTTC. V gene TRBV14 combines with J gene TRBJ2-7, with 7 bases lining up with TRBD1. This CDR3 has 15 residues. Unmatched junction bases numbered 12, after V lost 5 bases and J lost 5 bases. Germline V gene data show CDR1 as SGHDN and CDR2 as FVKESK.